This T cell receptor beta chain appears in the sequencing data of a study of OX40 agonist ivuxolimab in advanced cancers. Germline CDR1 and CDR2: MNHEY and SVGAGI. This CDR3 spans 15 amino acids. Trimming stripped 4 bases from V and 4 bases from J, with 14 bases between. Sequencing was performed with immunoSEQ multiplex PCR; in TCRdb, only in-frame clones are kept and a portion is missing. This table has about 45,000 clones, 84% appearing once. The source material was CD4+ or CD8+ T cells sorted from blood, sampled in a trial of the OX40 agonist ivuxolimab. The rearrangement links TRBV6-5 to TRBJ2-1; D may be TRBD2 (6 bases). This clonotype was sampled from an adult with an advanced solid tumor such as melanoma, head and neck, liver or kidney cancer. CDR3 nucleotides: TGTGCCAGCAGTTCCACCGGGACTCCATACAATGAGCAGTTCTTC. This translates into CASSSTGTPYNEQFF.